What follows are 32 T cell receptor beta chains derived from one specimen sequenced in a study of cytomegalovirus exposure and HLA in healthy donors (dated by TCRdb to about 2017). Receptor amplification or capture employed the immunoSEQ multiplex PCR assay. For the multiplex PCR, a mixture combining 60 forward primers for TCR Vbeta segments and 13 reverse primers for TCR Jbeta segments was used. TCRdb re-hosts the immuneACCESS table, in-frame sequences only. Its copies lack some clones; in the studies checked, an unresolved V gene accounts for under half of them, and the cause for the rest is not known. This sample's records show under 90,000 clones. The ten largest clones represent roughly 13% of the sample. The sample taken for sequencing was PBMCs. All receptors derive from a man aged 50-60 years in good health and CMV-seropositive.

This sequence joins TRBV4-1 and TRBJ2-1; 7 bases fit TRBD2. CDR3 size: 17 residues. V shed 0 bases, J shed 6 bases, and the junction held 11 bases outside the gene matches. Germline lookup yields CDR1 MGHRA and CDR2 YSYEKL. The CDR3 reads CASSQDSRGGPLNEQFF. In nucleotides, the CDR3 is TGCGCCAGCAGCCAAGATAGTAGGGGAGGGCCTCTCAATGAGCAGTTCTTC.

The V gene is TRBV18, the J gene TRBJ2-3; TRBD2 matches 12 bases. The CDR3 is 17 residues long. The germline V gene has CDR1 KGHSH and CDR2 LQKENI. V lost 0 bases, J lost 4 bases, and 5 bases stayed unmatched. This CDR3 is CASSPPAWTSGADTQYF. CDR3 DNA sequence: TGTGCCAGCTCACCACCCGCCTGGACTAGCGGGGCAGATACGCAGTATTTT.

V gene TRBV4-2 combines with J gene TRBJ2-7, with 7 nucleotides matching TRBD2. CDR3 length: 15 residues. Germline trimming cut 0 bases from V and 2 bases from J; bases unmatched to any gene: 4. CDR1 is LGHNA and CDR2 is YNFKEQ in the germline V gene. The CDR3 region is CASSQETSAAYEQYF. In DNA form, the CDR3 reads TGTGCCAGCAGCCAAGAAACTAGCGCTGCCTACGAGCAGTACTTC.

This chain uses TRBV15 with TRBJ2-7; 7 positions agree with TRBD2. The ends lost 8 bases at V and 0 bases at J; junction bases unmatched: 4. Per germline, CDR1 LNHNV and CDR2 YYDKDF (reference sequence). The CDR3 has 13 amino acids. CDR3 residues: CATGRGSSYEQYF. The CDR3 bases are TGTGCCACCGGGCGGGGGAGCTCCTACGAGCAGTACTTC.

The chain is built from TRBV7-9 and TRBJ1-2; 8 bases are shared with TRBD1. V lost 5 bases and J lost 8; bases outside the gene matches: 4. CDR1 SEHNR and CDR2 FQNEAQ come from the germline V gene (reference sequence). The CDR3 has 12 amino acids. Here the CDR3 reads CASSPGQGGYTF. For the CDR3, the DNA is TGTGCCAGCAGCCCAGGACAGGGCGGCTACACCTTC.

The CDR3, as DNA: TGTGCCTGGAGTGTACGCGAGGGTCAGCCCCAGCATTTT. Amino acid sequence: CAWSVREGQPQHF. This chain uses TRBV30 with TRBJ1-5, with D hard to call. V was pared by 0 bases and J by 6 bases, with 9 bases between. Germline CDR1 and CDR2: GTSNPN and SVGIG (reference sequence). The length of the CDR3 is 13 residues.

This rearrangement joins TRBV9 to TRBJ1-2; D ambiguous. The CDR3 contains 17 residues. Germline V lookup: CDR1 SGDLS, CDR2 YYNGEE. With 0 bases removed from V and 2 bases from J, the gap between germline ends came to 17 bases. The CDR3: CASSVARDTRVNYGYTF. CDR3 DNA: TGTGCCAGCAGCGTAGCGAGGGATACTCGGGTGAACTATGGCTACACCTTC.

This chain connects TRBV6-1 to TRBJ2-7, with D possibly being TRBD2 (6 bases). Trimming left V 5 bases short and J 2 bases short, with 13 bases between. The CDR3 consists of 14 residues. Germline CDR1 and CDR2: MNHNS and SASEGT. The CDR3 nucleotides read TGTGCCAGCAGTACGTGGACTACTGCCTACGAGCAGTACGTC. Translating gives CASSTWTTAYEQYV.

J is TRBJ2-3 and V is TRBV6-5; perhaps TRBD2 as D (5 bases). Germline V gene lookup returns CDR1 MNHEY and CDR2 SVGAGI. The CDR3 runs 13 residues. V lost 10 bases and J lost 6, with 17 bases in between. Written as DNA, the CDR3 is TGTGCCACAGCGAGGAGTAGGAGGGATACGCAGTATTTT. As protein: CATARSRRDTQYF.

The CDR3 nucleotides read TGTGCCAGCAGTCGCACGCCAACAGGGGTTGAGCCCCAGCATTTT. It translates to CASSRTPTGVEPQHF. This chain links TRBV6-1 with TRBJ1-5; 7 bases align to TRBD1. CDR1 is MNHNS, CDR2 SASEGT, per germline. CDR3 length equals 15 residues. The V gene end was trimmed by 5 bases and the J gene end by 8 bases; junction bases not matched to a gene: 12.

The rearrangement joins TRBV19 to TRBJ2-3, with 7 bases lining up with TRBD2. The V gene's germline CDR1 is LNHDA and CDR2 SQIVND (reference sequence). The CDR3 consists of 18 residues. Trimming cost V 11 bases and J 0 bases; bases outside gene matches: 20. The CDR3 region has the DNA TGTGCCCTAAGCAAGGTGGAGGGTCTAGCGGTTAGCACAGATACGCAGTATTTT. Its translation: CALSKVEGLAVSTDTQYF.

The V gene is TRBV5-1, the J gene TRBJ2-3; TRBD2 agrees at 8 bases. CDR3 length: 17 amino acids. Trimming at V came to 4 bases and at J to 0 bases, leaving 10 bases not matched to a gene. Per germline, CDR1 SGHRS and CDR2 YFSETQ. For the CDR3, the DNA is TGCGCCAGCAGCCCGCTAAATAGCGGGGCTAGCACAGATACGCAGTATTTT. Translated, it gives CASSPLNSGASTDTQYF.

The chain couples TRBV14 to TRBJ1-1, with D unresolved. Trimming shortened V by 4 bases and J by 1 base, and 10 bases separated the two germline ends. The CDR3 has 14 residues. CDR1 and CDR2 (germline): SGHDN, FVKESK. CDR3 nucleotides: TGTGCCAGCAGCCTCCGAACGGGGAACACTGAAGCTTTCTTT. Translating it yields CASSLRTGNTEAFF.

The chain is built from TRBV6-5 and TRBJ1-2; D is ambiguous. Germline values: CDR1 MNHEY, CDR2 SVGAGI. This CDR3 comprises 14 residues. The V and J ends lost 0 bases and 0 bases respectively, with 5 bases between them. CDR3 amino acids: CASSYSRANYGYTF. CDR3 DNA: TGTGCCAGCAGTTACTCGAGGGCTAACTATGGCTACACCTTC.

The rearrangement links TRBV7-2 to TRBJ2-7, with D possibly TRBD1 on 6 matching bases. This CDR3 region has 14 residues. Germline CDR1 and CDR2: SGHTA and FQGNSA. Trimming removed 1 base at V and 6 bases at J, with 13 bases between. CDR3 DNA: TGTGCCAGCAGCTTAGGGCAGGGGATAAGCGAGCAGTACGTC. Translating gives CASSLGQGISEQYV.

This rearrangement joins TRBV7-8 to TRBJ1-2, with 9 bases aligning to TRBD1. Looked up from germline, CDR1 is SGHVS and CDR2 is FQNEAQ. The CDR3 runs 14 residues. V shed 6 bases and J 4 bases; nucleotides not matched to a gene: 6. The CDR3 DNA sequence: TGTGCCAGCAGTTCGGACAGGGGATTCTATGGCTACACCTTC. Protein: CASSSDRGFYGYTF.

The chain combines TRBV4-1 with TRBJ2-5, with TRBD2 matching 9 bases. CDR1 and CDR2 from the germline V gene are MGHRA and YSYEKL. With V trimmed by 0 bases and J by 4 bases, 6 bases remained unmatched. The CDR3 is 16 amino acids. The DNA for the CDR3 is TGCGCCAGCAGCCAAGATCAGGGCGGGGGGGCAGAGACCCAGTACTTC. Protein product: CASSQDQGGGAETQYF.

J is TRBJ1-1 and V is TRBV5-1; unclear D gene. Germline CDR1 and CDR2: SGHRS and YFSETQ. Trimming removed 0 bases from V and 7 bases from J, with 10 bases in between. The CDR3 is 13 amino acids. This CDR3 is CASSLEGGIEAFF. The CDR3 DNA follows: TGCGCCAGCAGCTTGGAGGGAGGGATTGAAGCTTTCTTT.

The chain recombines TRBV28 with TRBJ2-7, with D possibly TRBD2 on 6 matching bases. The V and J ends lost 9 bases and 2 bases respectively, with 14 bases between them. The CDR3 is 13 amino acids. Germline V gene data show CDR1 as MDHEN and CDR2 as SYDVKM. The CDR3 spells CASGGESTYEQYF. The CDR3 DNA sequence: TGTGCCAGTGGCGGGGAAAGCACCTACGAGCAGTACTTC.

The rearrangement uses TRBV18 and TRBJ1-2, with D possibly matching TRBD1 (5 bases). The V end lost 3 bases, the J end lost 2 bases, and 10 bases lay between the germline ends. Germline CDR1 and CDR2: KGHSH and LQKENI. This CDR3 region has 14 residues. The CDR3 region has the DNA TGTGCCAGCTCACCGCGGGACTCCAACTATGGCTACACCTTC. Translation: CASSPRDSNYGYTF.

The V call is TRBV7-2, the J call TRBJ2-7; the D gene could be TRBD1 or TRBD2 (5 bases each). The CDR3 has 16 residues. V dropped 1 base and J dropped 0 bases, with 13 bases sitting between them. Germline V gene data show CDR1 as SGHTA and CDR2 as FQGNSA. The CDR3 region is CASSLGGPGGSYEQYV. CDR3 DNA sequence: TGTGCCAGCAGCTTAGGAGGTCCTGGGGGCTCCTACGAGCAGTACGTC.

The chain links TRBV6-5 to TRBJ1-4, with D unresolved. From germline, CDR1 is MNHEY and CDR2 SVGAGI. This CDR3 has 14 residues. V lost 2 bases, J lost 6 bases, and 10 bases lay in between. The CDR3 is CASSYNRRDEKLFF. CDR3 DNA: TGTGCCAGCAGTTACAATCGGAGGGATGAAAAACTGTTTTTT.

This sequence joins TRBV18 and TRBJ1-3; D is unclear. The CDR3 loop spans 17 amino acids. V dropped 5 bases and J dropped 0 bases, with 17 bases sitting between them. CDR1 and CDR2 (germline): KGHSH, LQKENI. The CDR3 loop reads CASSSFKTSSSGNTIYF. CDR3 in DNA: TGTGCCAGCTCATCCTTCAAGACATCGAGCTCTGGAAACACCATATATTTT.

The genes are TRBV6-4 and TRBJ1-5; TRBD1 matches 7 bases. Trimming at V came to 11 bases and at J to 7 bases, leaving 17 bases not matched to a gene. Germline values: CDR1 MRHNA, CDR2 SNTAGT. This CDR3 has 15 residues. CDR3 in amino acids: CAGLEGQGVRQPQHF. The CDR3 DNA is TGTGCCGGCCTTGAGGGGCAGGGGGTAAGGCAGCCCCAGCATTTT.

This chain uses TRBV30 with TRBJ1-1, with TRBD1 as a possible D gene (6 bases). The CDR3 length is 14 residues. Trimming left V 3 bases short and J 8 bases short, with 19 bases between. The germline gives CDR1 GTSNPN, CDR2 SVGIG (reference sequence). DNA for the CDR3: TGTGCCTGGAGCCGGGACAAGGGAGTAAAAGAAGCTTTCTTT. This translates into CAWSRDKGVKEAFF. The whole variable domain, remainder taken from reference TRBV30 and TRBJ1-1, is SQTIHQWPATLVQPVGSPLSLECTVEGTSNPNLYWYRQAAGRGLQLLFYSVGIGQISSEVPQNLSASRPQDRQFILSSKKLLLSDSGFYLCAWSRDKGVKEAFFGQGTRLTVV.

V usage is TRBV9 and J usage is TRBJ2-2; a possible D gene is TRBD2 (5 bases). V was cut by 0 bases and J by 7 bases, with 13 bases left in between. Germline loops: CDR1 SGDLS, CDR2 YYNGEE. There are 15 residues in the CDR3. For the CDR3, the DNA is TGTGCCAGCAGCGTAGATTGGGGTGGGAGCGGGGAGCTGTTTTTT. Residues: CASSVDWGGSGELFF. Looking up the rest from reference TRBV9 and TRBJ2-2 gives the full variable domain: DSGVTQTPKHLITATGQRVTLRCSPRSGDLSVYWYQQSLDQGLQFLIQYYNGEERAKGNILERFSAQQFPDLHSELNLSSLELGDSALYFCASSVDWGGSGELFFGEGSRLTVL.

The chain recombines TRBV4-2 with TRBJ2-3; tentative D call: TRBD2 (5 bases). V was trimmed by 0 bases and J by 3 bases, leaving 13 bases between them. Germline loops: CDR1 LGHNA, CDR2 YNFKEQ. CDR3 size: 16 residues. In DNA, the CDR3 is TGTGCCAGCAGCCAAGAAGGACTCGAGAGGACAGATACGCAGTATTTT. Translation: CASSQEGLERTDTQYF.

The genes are TRBV6-6 and TRBJ1-1; 8 bases agree with TRBD1. The CDR3 length is 15 residues. The germline V gene encodes CDR1 MNHNY and CDR2 SVGAGI (reference sequence). V lost 3 bases, J lost 7 bases, and 10 bases stayed unmatched. The CDR3 DNA sequence: TGTGCCAGCAGTTATCCCCGGACAGGGTCGAATGAAGCTTTCTTT. Its protein is CASSYPRTGSNEAFF.

The rearrangement uses TRBV6-1 and TRBJ2-7, with 8 bases identical to TRBD2. V shed 8 bases, J shed 9 bases, and the junction held 18 bases outside the gene matches. The germline CDR1 and CDR2 sequences are MNHNS and SASEGT. CDR3 length: 15 residues. The DNA of the CDR3 is TGTGCCAGCCGGCTCGGCCGGGAGGGGTCCCCGGGGCAGTACTTC. Protein: CASRLGREGSPGQYF.

This chain links TRBV13 with TRBJ2-7, with 12 bases fitting TRBD2. Per germline, CDR1 PRHDT and CDR2 FYEKMQ (reference sequence). CDR3 size: 14 residues. J lost 7 bases, V lost 5 bases, and 6 bases had no gene match. The CDR3 here is CASSLGLAGREQYF. CDR3 coding DNA: TGTGCCAGCAGCCTCGGACTAGCGGGAAGGGAGCAGTACTTC.

V gene TRBV6-1 combines with J gene TRBJ2-7; the match to TRBD1 covers 10 bases. Germline V gene data show CDR1 as MNHNS and CDR2 as SASEGT. The trim removed 5 bases at V and 4 bases at J, leaving 5 bases unmatched. The CDR3 consists of 14 residues. Written as DNA, the CDR3 is TGTGCCAGCAGTTCCGGGACAGGGGATTACGAGCAGTACGTC. Amino acid sequence: CASSSGTGDYEQYV.

This chain joins TRBV6-5 and TRBJ1-2; a possible D gene is TRBD1 (6 bases). The V end was cut by 6 bases, the J end by 5 bases, with 10 bases between. The germline gives CDR1 MNHEY, CDR2 SVGAGI. The CDR3 runs 12 residues. The CDR3 DNA is TGTGCCAGCAGCTACGGACAGTATGGCTACACCTTC. Translation: CASSYGQYGYTF.